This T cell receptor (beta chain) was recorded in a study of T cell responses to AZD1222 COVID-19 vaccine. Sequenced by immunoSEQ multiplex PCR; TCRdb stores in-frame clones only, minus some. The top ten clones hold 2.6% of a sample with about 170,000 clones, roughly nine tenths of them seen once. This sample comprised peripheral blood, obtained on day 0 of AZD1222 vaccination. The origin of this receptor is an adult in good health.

CDR3 loop: CSAPADYGYTF. In DNA form, the CDR3 reads TGCAGTGCTCCAGCAGACTATGGCTACACCTTC. The chain joins TRBV20-1 to TRBJ1-2; unclear D gene. V lost 5 bases to trimming and J lost 3 bases, with 7 bases between them. This CDR3 has 11 residues. Germline CDR1 DFQATT, CDR2 SNEGSKA (reference sequence).